Presented here are 25 T cell receptor beta chains from one specimen sequenced in a study of cytomegalovirus exposure and HLA in healthy donors (dated by TCRdb to 2016 to 2017). Preparation of the library involved the immunoSEQ multiplex PCR assay. The multiplex PCR relied on a mix of 60 forward primers for TCR Vbeta segments and 13 reverse primers for TCR Jbeta segments. Not all clones reach the TCRdb copy of this immuneACCESS table, which keeps in-frame sequences only. Checked studies attribute under half of the gap to unresolved V genes and leave the rest unexplained. This sample comprises over 200,000 clones, approximately 84% of them detected only once. The ten top clones hold 0.5% to 0.7% of the sample. The sequencing sample was made of PBMCs. The receptor source for this set is a woman aged 40 to 50 in good health and CMV-seronegative.

The CDR3 loop is CASKTGTANTEAFF. The CDR3 DNA reads TGTGCCAGTAAGACCGGGACAGCGAACACTGAAGCTTTCTTT. The chain couples TRBV28 to TRBJ1-1; 7 bases are shared with TRBD1. The V and J ends lost 9 bases and 1 base, in that order; junction bases with no gene match: 8. This CDR3 contains 14 residues. Germline lookup yields CDR1 MDHEN and CDR2 SYDVKM.

In DNA, the CDR3 is TGTGCCAGCAGCTGGGGACAGCACACTGAAGCTTTCTTT. Protein product: CASSWGQHTEAFF. The chain is built from TRBV7-3 and TRBJ1-1, with 7 bases lining up with TRBD1. J lost 3 bases, V lost 4 bases, and 2 bases had no gene match. This CDR3 region has 13 residues. The germline V gene has CDR1 SGHTA and CDR2 FQGTGA.

The chain employs TRBV30 and TRBJ2-1; possibly TRBD2 for D (6 bases). The CDR3 is made up of 15 amino acids. Germline CDR1 is GTSNPN and CDR2 is SVGIG (reference sequence). The V end lost 1 base, the J end lost 2 bases, and 12 bases lay between the germline ends. CDR3 in amino acids: CAWSGGDIAYNEQFF. The CDR3 bases are TGTGCCTGGAGTGGGGGGGATATAGCCTACAATGAGCAGTTCTTC.

V and J are TRBV7-2 and TRBJ2-2, with D uncertain. Between the trimmed V and J ends, which lost 2 bases and 0 bases, there was a span of 7 bases. CDR1 is SGHTA and CDR2 is FQGNSA in the germline V gene. This CDR3 spans 15 amino acids. The CDR3 nucleotides read TGTGCCAGCAGCTTATCCCAGACGAACACCGGGGAGCTGTTTTTT. It encodes CASSLSQTNTGELFF.

In DNA, the CDR3 is TGTGCCAGCAGCCGGGGAGTTGGATGGCTGTTTTTT. This gives the protein CASSRGVGWLFF. The rearrangement uses TRBV7-9 and TRBJ1-4; D call uncertain. V was shortened by 5 bases and J by 14 bases, with 15 bases between the two germline ends. The CDR3 loop spans 12 amino acids. The germline gives CDR1 SEHNR, CDR2 FQNEAQ (reference sequence).

The rearrangement joins TRBV19 to TRBJ2-5; D ambiguous. Deletions cut 7 bases from V and 2 bases from J, with 11 bases between. This CDR3 comprises 13 residues. Germline CDR1 is LNHDA and CDR2 is SQIVND (reference sequence). The CDR3 DNA reads TGTGCCAGTAAGGCTGGGCAGCAAGAGACCCAGTACTTC. It codes for CASKAGQQETQYF.

The rearrangement joins TRBV30 to TRBJ1-1; D is perhaps TRBD1 (5 bases). The CDR3 length is 16 residues. The ends were cut back, 2 bases at V and 4 bases at J, with 20 bases in the middle. The V gene's germline CDR1 is GTSNPN and CDR2 SVGIG (reference sequence). The CDR3 protein is CAWSRGVRGWGTEAFF. CDR3 in DNA: TGTGCCTGGAGTCGGGGCGTTCGGGGGTGGGGCACTGAAGCTTTCTTT.

The chain uses TRBV21-1 and TRBJ1-4; TRBD1, the D gene given by the table, was not confirmed from the DNA. TRBV21-1 is annotated as a pseudogene. The CDR3 sequence is 16 residues long. CDR3 sequence (DNA): TGTGCCAGCAGCAAAGGACAACCGACAGGGGATGAAAAACTGTTTTTT. It specifies CASSKGQPTGDEKLFF.

The chain uses TRBV14 and TRBJ2-3; D might be TRBD1 (5 bases). The V gene lost 3 bases and the J gene lost 0 bases, with 19 bases spanning the gap. CDR3 length equals 18 residues. Germline CDR1 is SGHDN and CDR2 is FVKESK. This CDR3 reads CASSHFYDGDRSTDTQYF. The CDR3 bases are TGTGCCAGCAGCCATTTTTATGATGGCGACAGAAGCACAGATACGCAGTATTTT.

The table lists this clone with a few counts. The chain couples TRBV27 to TRBJ2-1; tentatively, D is TRBD1 (5 bases). Per germline, CDR1 MNHEY and CDR2 SMNVEV (reference sequence). V shed 6 bases and J shed 0 bases, with 15 bases lying between them. The CDR3 runs to 16 residues. The CDR3 sequence: CASSLRGAASYNEQFF. As DNA, the CDR3 is TGTGCCAGCAGCCTTAGGGGCGCGGCCTCCTACAATGAGCAGTTCTTC.

V gene TRBV6-5 combines with J gene TRBJ1-2; 10 bases map to TRBD1. The CDR3 loop spans 16 amino acids. V lost 4 bases, J lost 4 bases, and 9 bases stayed unmatched. The germline gives CDR1 MNHEY, CDR2 SVGAGI. CDR3 coding DNA: TGTGCCAGCAGTTCCCGGGACAGGGGTAGCCCCTATGGCTACACCTTC. Amino acid sequence: CASSSRDRGSPYGYTF.

The J gene is TRBJ1-2, the V gene TRBV5-6; D is uncertain. The germline gives CDR1 SGHDT, CDR2 YYEEEE. The V end lost 4 bases, the J end lost 0 bases, and 10 bases lay between the germline ends. This CDR3 contains 14 residues. The CDR3 protein is CASSLQQSNYGYTF. CDR3 DNA sequence: TGTGCCAGCAGCCTGCAACAGTCTAACTATGGCTACACCTTC.

The J gene is TRBJ1-2, the V gene TRBV13, with D possibly TRBD1 on 5 matching bases. Germline CDR1 and CDR2: PRHDT and FYEKMQ (reference sequence). The CDR3 extends over 16 amino acids. The V end was cut by 6 bases, the J end by 8 bases, with 25 bases between. CDR3 loop: CASSSYHRDSRGGYTF. The CDR3 DNA reads TGTGCCAGCAGTTCGTACCACCGGGACTCCCGAGGGGGCTACACCTTC.

The rearrangement uses TRBV6-1 and TRBJ1-5; tentative D call: TRBD1 (5 bases). There are 15 residues in the CDR3. Germline CDR1 MNHNS, CDR2 SASEGT. V dropped 1 base and J dropped 7 bases, with 14 bases sitting between them. The CDR3 region is CASSEGGGGRQPQHF. In DNA form, the CDR3 reads TGTGCCAGCAGTGAAGGGGGGGGAGGGCGGCAGCCCCAGCATTTT.

The genes are TRBV7-9 and TRBJ2-3, with D possibly being TRBD1 (6 bases). The CDR3 runs 15 residues. The V end was cut by 2 bases, the J end by 1 base, with 10 bases between. Germline CDR1 is SEHNR and CDR2 is FQNEAQ (reference sequence). The CDR3 DNA is TGTGCCAGCAGCTTAAGACAGGAAGGCACAGATACGCAGTATTTT. Its protein product is CASSLRQEGTDTQYF.

The V and J genes are TRBV9 and TRBJ2-1; the match to TRBD2 covers 7 bases. The CDR3 totals 16 residues. The ends lost 0 bases at V and 5 bases at J; junction bases unmatched: 8. CDR1 and CDR2 from the germline V gene are SGDLS and YYNGEE. The CDR3 protein is CASSVAQGLSNNEQFF. The DNA for the CDR3 is TGTGCCAGCAGCGTAGCCCAGGGACTATCAAACAATGAGCAGTTCTTC.

V gene TRBV29-1 combines with J gene TRBJ1-4; D might be TRBD1 (6 bases). CDR1 is SQVTM, CDR2 ANQGSEA, per germline. This CDR3 is built from 13 residues. Trimming took 6 bases from V and 8 from J, leaving 16 bases between them. The DNA of the CDR3 is TGCAGCGTGGCCCCCGGGGGGCCCGAAAAACTGTTTTTT. Amino acid sequence: CSVAPGGPEKLFF.

The CDR3 reads CASSLGGGLAGSYEQYF. For the CDR3, the DNA is TGTGCCAGCAGCTTGGGGGGAGGGCTAGCGGGGTCCTACGAGCAGTACTTC. J is TRBJ2-7 and V is TRBV5-4; 9 bases align to TRBD2. The germline CDR1 and CDR2 sequences are SGHNT and YYREEE (reference sequence). V trimming: 0 bases; J trimming: 1 base; junction bases outside the gene matches: 8. The CDR3 consists of 17 residues.

The chain links TRBV18 to TRBJ1-4; D not certain. Per germline, CDR1 KGHSH and CDR2 LQKENI. The CDR3 contains 15 residues. V was trimmed by 1 base and J by 6 bases, leaving 12 bases between them. The CDR3 sequence is CASSPLRRSDEKLFF. The DNA for the CDR3 is TGTGCCAGCTCACCACTTCGCAGGTCGGATGAAAAACTGTTTTTT.

The chain recombines TRBV18 with TRBJ2-1, with 7 bases lining up with TRBD1. This CDR3 is built from 14 residues. V was pared by 3 bases and J by 6 bases, with 5 bases of the junction left unmatched. Germline CDR1 reads KGHSH; CDR2 reads LQKENI. In DNA, the CDR3 is TGTGCCAGCTCACCGAAGGGGGCGGTCAATGAGCAGTTCTTC. Translated: CASSPKGAVNEQFF.

Details on this clone: Germline is not matched at one junction end, which may reflect a read error. CDR3 in DNA: TGTGCCAGCAGGACAGGGGGGATTGAGGAGTTCTTC. This encodes CASRTGGIEEFF. V usage is TRBV5-4 and J usage is TRBJ2-1, with 9 nucleotides matching TRBD1. CDR1 is SGHNT and CDR2 is YYREEE in the germline V gene (reference sequence). There are 12 residues in the CDR3.

This chain's CDR3 is CASTSRGLAGGIYEQYF. The CDR3 DNA reads TGTGCCAGCACATCCCGCGGACTAGCGGGGGGCATCTACGAGCAGTACTTC. The V and J genes are TRBV27 and TRBJ2-7, with 14 bases fitting TRBD2. The CDR3 totals 17 residues. After removal of 7 bases from V and 3 bases from J, the junction contained 11 bases not matched to a gene. Germline CDR1 reads MNHEY; CDR2 reads SMNVEV (reference sequence).

The chain combines TRBV12-1 with TRBJ1-2; the table's D call TRBD1 went unverified against the DNA. TRBV12-1 has pseudogene status. CDR3 length: 14 amino acids. The CDR3 coding sequence is TGTGCCAGCAGCCCGAGGACAGGCGTCTATGGCTACACCTTC. Amino acid sequence: CASSPRTGVYGYTF.

The rearrangement links TRBV4-3 to TRBJ2-7; unclear D gene. Deletions cut 7 bases from V and 4 bases from J, with 8 bases between. The germline V gene encodes CDR1 LGHNA and CDR2 YSLEER. The CDR3 is 11 residues long. For the CDR3, the DNA is TGCGCCAGCACCACAAAGTACGAGCAGTACTTC. It translates to CASTTKYEQYF.

The chain uses TRBV2 and TRBJ2-1; 12 bases are a match to TRBD1. The CDR3 totals 14 residues. The trim removed 8 bases at V and 7 bases at J, leaving 6 bases unmatched. From germline, CDR1 is SNHLY and CDR2 FYNNEI. This chain's CDR3 is CASPGTGGMNEQFF. The CDR3 DNA follows: TGTGCCAGCCCCGGGACAGGGGGCATGAATGAGCAGTTCTTC.